Ten or more counts support the clone carrying this T cell receptor beta chain. Its antigen is undetermined. The data were obtained in a study of T-cell reconstitution after alpha-beta-depleted transplantation in children. Points from the study as a whole: There were some patients whose high TCRbeta diversity at day 60 came from surviving recipient T cells and thymic progenitors. There were reportedly several hundred expanded graft clones from which alpha-beta T cells came about two months after transplant. Fresh T-cell production supplied most of the T-cell counts and diversity seen one year after transplant.

This sample's TCRbeta library carried unique molecular identifier barcodes. TCRdb independently ran MiXCR on the PCR reads; one entry per CDR3 protein. This repertoire shows roughly 70,000 distinct CDR3 sequences, roughly 4.9% found once; its top ten account for under 20%. The CDR3 extends over 17 amino acids. Trimming removed 0 bases at V and 3 bases at J, with 14 bases between. CDR1 and CDR2 from the germline V gene are LNHNV and YYDKDF (reference sequence). This receptor was obtained from a boy under two years old who had a stem cell transplant for acute myeloid leukemia, so the T cells may come from the graft donor. Material: PBMCs, mostly from graft donor cells, obtained 180 days after TCRalphabeta/CD19-depleted stem cell transplant. The J gene is TRBJ2-2, the V gene TRBV15; D is unclear. In DNA, the CDR3 is TGTGCCACCAGCAGAGATCAGTCTACGTCTTACACCGGGGAGCTGTTTTTT. It specifies CATSRDQSTSYTGELFF.